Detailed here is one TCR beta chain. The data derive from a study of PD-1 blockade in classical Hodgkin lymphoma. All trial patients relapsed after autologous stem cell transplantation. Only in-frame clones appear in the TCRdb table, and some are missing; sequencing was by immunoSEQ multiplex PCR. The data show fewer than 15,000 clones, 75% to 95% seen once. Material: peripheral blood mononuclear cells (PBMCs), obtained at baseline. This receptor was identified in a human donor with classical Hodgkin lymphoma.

In DNA form, the CDR3 reads TGTGCCAGCAGCCAAGAAGCGGACTACAATGAGCAGTTCTTC. It specifies CASSQEADYNEQFF. J is TRBJ2-1 and V is TRBV4-2; D perhaps matches TRBD2 (5 bases). The CDR3 runs 14 residues. Looked up from germline, CDR1 is LGHNA and CDR2 is YNFKEQ. V shed 0 bases and J shed 3 bases, with 6 bases lying between them.